This TCR beta chain was profiled in a study of T cell responses to AZD1222 COVID-19 vaccine. CDR3 length equals 11 residues. Germline-derived CDR1 and CDR2 are SQVTM and ANQGSEA. The trim removed 4 bases at V and 14 bases at J, leaving 9 bases unmatched. Produced via immunoSEQ multiplex PCR; TCRdb's table is partial and in-frame only. The sample records about 110,000 clones, 90% to 95% being singletons. Sequenced here: peripheral blood, sampled on day 0 of AZD1222 vaccination. J is TRBJ1-2 and V is TRBV29-1; 8 bases match TRBD1. This TCR was recovered from an adult in good health. This CDR3 is CSVGRQGAATF. DNA for the CDR3: TGCAGCGTTGGAAGGCAGGGGGCAGCTACCTTC.